This TCR beta chain stems from a study of T cell responses to AZD1222 COVID-19 vaccine. There are 16 residues in the CDR3. V was shortened by 0 bases and J by 0 bases, with 11 bases between the two germline ends. Germline V CDR1 and CDR2: MNHEY, SVGAGI. The repertoire was sequenced with immunoSEQ multiplex PCR; TCRdb's copy has only in-frame clones and lacks some. The data contain fewer than 100,000 clones, approximately 81% of them seen just once; the ten biggest clones take up about 13%. Sequences were derived from peripheral blood, sampled on day 0 of AZD1222 vaccination. This clonotype was obtained from an adult in good health. The chain employs TRBV6-5 and TRBJ1-1; weak D call: TRBD1 (6 bases). The CDR3 DNA reads TGTGCCAGCAGTTACTCCGGACAGTTACTGAACACTGAAGCTTTCTTT. Protein: CASSYSGQLLNTEAFF.